This T cell receptor (beta chain) comes out of a study of breast tumors, draining lymph nodes, adjacent tissues. Whole-study findings and limits: Tumor TCR diversity was below lymph nodes but above nontumor tissue. Most tumor T cells seemingly derive from lymph node, then expand in tumor.

The lymph nodes were axillary draining lymph nodes from breast cancer patients. V lost 0 bases and J 12 bases, leaving 16 bases between the germline ends. Germline V gene lookup returns CDR1 SEHNR and CDR2 FQNEAQ (reference sequence). CDR3 length: 14 residues. Concerning this clonotype itself: Antigen specificity is unknown.

TCRdb re-called the multiplex PCR reads through MiXCR, storing one row per CDR3 protein. Here the sample spans approximately 88,000 distinct CDR3 sequences, roughly 30% being singletons. Material: axillary lymph node tissue. This TCR came from a female donor with breast cancer. Some clones in this sample may be carry-over from other donors' samples. The V and J genes are TRBV7-9 and TRBJ2-3; D unresolved. CDR3 sequence reads: CASSLANSQETQYF. The DNA of the CDR3 is TGTGCCAGCAGCTTAGCAAACAGCCAAGAGACCCAGTATTTT.